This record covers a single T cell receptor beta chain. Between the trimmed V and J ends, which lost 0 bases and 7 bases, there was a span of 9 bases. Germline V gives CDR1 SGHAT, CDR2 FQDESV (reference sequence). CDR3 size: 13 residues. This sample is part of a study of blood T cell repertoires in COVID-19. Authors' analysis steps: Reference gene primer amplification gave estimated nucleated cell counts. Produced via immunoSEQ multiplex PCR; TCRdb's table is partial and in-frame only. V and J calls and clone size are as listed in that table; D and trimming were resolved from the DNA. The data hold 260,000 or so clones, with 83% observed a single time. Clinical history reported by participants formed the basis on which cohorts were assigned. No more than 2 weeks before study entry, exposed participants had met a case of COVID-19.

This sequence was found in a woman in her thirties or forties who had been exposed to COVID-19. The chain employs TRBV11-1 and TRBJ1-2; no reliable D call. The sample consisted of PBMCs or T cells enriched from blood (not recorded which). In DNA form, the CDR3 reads TGTGCCAGCAGCTTAGCGTACGGCGGTGGCTACACCTTC. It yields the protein CASSLAYGGGYTF.